A single sample gave rise to the 10 T cell receptor beta chains below, sequenced in a study of CD8+CD57+ T cells in acquired aplastic anemia. Both TCR beta VDJ combination and CDR3 sequence profiling were carried out. Genomic DNA was the template for this profiling. TCRdb used MiXCR to reprocess the reads, holding one entry per CDR3 protein. The profile shows roughly 200,000 distinct CDR3 sequences, around 63% of them singletons. Sequencing was done on a sample of sorted CD4+, CD8+, or CD8+CD57+ T cells (not recorded which) from PBMCs. All receptors derive from a human donor in good health.

This clonotype was picked up a small number of times. One end of the junction is discordant with germline, which a read error may explain. The chain is built from TRBV4-2 and TRBJ2-3, with 8 bases matching TRBD2. CDR3 length: 16 amino acids. Germline CDR1 reads LGHNA; CDR2 reads YNFKEQ. This CDR3 reads CVSSQERRGGTDTQYF. Here the CDR3 DNA reads TGTGTCAGCAGCCAAGAGAGGCGGGGGGGCACAGATACGCAGTATTTT.

The chain combines TRBV15 with TRBJ2-7; TRBD1 matches 8 bases. This CDR3 region has 14 residues. Germline CDR1 and CDR2: LNHNV and YYDKDF (reference sequence). The V gene end was trimmed by 5 bases and the J gene end by 2 bases; junction bases not matched to a gene: 5. The CDR3 loop is CATSRTGSPYEQYF. The CDR3 DNA reads TGTGCCACCAGCCGGACAGGGTCACCCTACGAGCAGTACTTC.

This clonotype was seen only a few times. The genes are TRBV6-2 or TRBV6-3 and TRBJ1-5, with 7 bases aligning to TRBD1. Trimming cost V 2 bases and J 5 bases; bases outside gene matches: 12. Germline assignment: CDR1 MNHEY and CDR2 SVGEGT. The CDR3 length is 17 residues. The DNA of the CDR3 is TGTGCCAGCAGTTACCCGACAGGGTCGGCGGGGTATCAGCCCCAGCATTTT. Its protein product is CASSYPTGSAGYQPQHF.

This clonotype was counted many times. V usage is TRBV7-6 and J usage is TRBJ1-2; D not resolved. Germline CDR1 SGHVS, CDR2 FNYEAQ. This CDR3 has 13 residues. Trimming took 1 base from V and 3 from J, leaving 6 bases between them. Here the CDR3 reads CASSLDSYYGYTF. In DNA, the CDR3 is TGTGCCAGCAGCTTAGACTCCTACTATGGCTACACCTTC.

The chain joins TRBV7-9 to TRBJ2-7; D is perhaps TRBD1 or TRBD2 (6 bases each). There are 14 residues in the CDR3. V dropped 5 bases and J dropped 3 bases, with 14 bases sitting between them. Germline CDR1 reads SEHNR; CDR2 reads FQNEAQ (reference sequence). The CDR3 spells CASSPTGGRYEQYF. The CDR3 DNA reads TGTGCCAGCAGCCCTACCGGGGGCCGCTACGAGCAGTACTTC.

The chain carries TRBV9 and TRBJ2-6; D is undetermined. The CDR3 covers 14 residues. The ends were cut back, 3 bases at V and 2 bases at J, with 6 bases in the middle. The germline gives CDR1 SGDLS, CDR2 YYNGEE. The CDR3 nucleotides read TGTGCCAGCAGCGCCCCTCCTGGGGCCAACGTCCTGACTTTC. Translating gives CASSAPPGANVLTF.

CDR3 protein: CASSEQDMPPYEQYF. In nucleotides, the CDR3 is TGTGCCAGCAGTGAACAGGACATGCCTCCCTACGAGCAGTACTTC. This chain connects TRBV2 to TRBJ2-7, with D possibly TRBD1 on 5 matching bases. This CDR3 is 15 amino acids long. V gave up 2 bases and J gave up 2 bases, with 13 bases separating them. CDR1 is SNHLY, CDR2 FYNNEI, per germline. The complete variable domain, with remaining parts taken from reference TRBV2 and TRBJ2-7, reads EPEVTQTPSHQVTQMGQEVILRCVPISNHLYFYWYRQILGQKVEFLVSFYNNEISEKSEIFDDQFSVERPDGSNFTLKIRSTKLEDSAMYFCASSEQDMPPYEQYFGPGTRLTVT.

CDR3 protein: CSASFAASNTGELFF. The CDR3 DNA follows: TGCAGTGCTAGTTTCGCGGCTTCGAACACCGGGGAGCTGTTTTTT. The V and J genes are TRBV20-1 and TRBJ2-2; D uncertain. Between the trimmed V and J ends, which lost 3 bases and 0 bases, there was a span of 11 bases. CDR3 length equals 15 residues. Looked up from germline, CDR1 is DFQATT and CDR2 is SNEGSKA (reference sequence).

The genes are TRBV2 and TRBJ1-6, with a weak D call TRBD1 (6 bases). Per germline, CDR1 SNHLY and CDR2 FYNNEI. The CDR3 consists of 14 residues. The V end lost 11 bases, the J end lost 3 bases, and 14 bases lay between the germline ends. CDR3: CAGLIGGYNSPLHF. The CDR3 DNA reads TGTGCCGGGCTGATAGGGGGCTATAATTCACCCCTCCACTTT.

This clonotype was recorded a few times. This rearrangement joins TRBV10-1 to TRBJ1-5, with TRBD1 identical over 8 bases. The CDR3 totals 13 residues. J was trimmed by 5 bases and V by 4 bases; bases with no gene match: 1. Germline-derived CDR1 and CDR2 are WNHNN and SYGVQD (reference sequence). CDR3 nucleotide sequence: TGCGCCAGCAGTGTGGACAGGGATCAGCCCCAGCATTTT. This gives the protein CASSVDRDQPQHF.